This TCR beta chain appears in the sequencing data of a study of blood T cell repertoires in COVID-19. In the study overall: From the United States, Italy and Spain came samples of acute and convalescent COVID-19. PBMCs, B-cell-depleted T cells, or T cells provided the cDNA or gDNA that made up the material.

This CDR3 is 15 amino acids long. Germline V lookup: CDR1 MDHEN, CDR2 SYDVKM. One Seattle source followed patients from active infection through their disease course. In the case of this clone: At one end the junction does not follow the germline gene, possibly because of a read error.

Per the authors' pipeline: Amplifying reference gene primers gave estimates of nucleated cell counts. Profiled with immunoSEQ multiplex PCR; TCRdb holds only in-frame clones, not every one. The D gene and trimming were derived from the DNA, and the V and J assignments and clone size from that table. The sample lists approximately 170,000 clones; about nine tenths were seen once. This chain connects TRBV28 to TRBJ1-5; D gene ambiguous. The source of this sequence is a man aged 18 to 29 with COVID-19, enrolled during active disease. Sequenced: peripheral blood. This chain's CDR3 is CAGSINYMITQPQHF. As DNA, the CDR3 is TGTGCCGGCAGTATAAACTACATGATAACTCAGCCCCAGCATTTT.